Sequencing of this T cell receptor beta chain was carried out in a study of blood T cell repertoires in COVID-19. At the level of the study: Specimens from acute and convalescent COVID-19 originated in the United States, Italy and Spain. T cells, B-cell-depleted T cells, or PBMCs supplied cDNA or gDNA.

The CDR3 length is 14 residues. The germline CDR1 and CDR2 sequences are LNHDA and SQIVND (reference sequence). V was cut by 5 bases and J by 3 bases, with 14 bases left in between. Data came from immunoSEQ multiplex PCR; TCRdb stores just in-frame clones and leaves some out. The repertoire holds some 450,000 clones, around 89% seen once, with roughly 13% in the top ten. The TCR originated in a woman aged 50 to 60 with COVID-19, enrolled during active disease. What was sequenced was peripheral blood. The chain recombines TRBV19 with TRBJ2-7, with D possibly matching TRBD1 (6 bases). The CDR3 loop reads CASSPRQAHYEQYF. CDR3 coding DNA: TGTGCCAGTAGTCCTAGACAGGCTCACTACGAGCAGTACTTC.